The TCR beta chain under discussion was sequenced for a study of CD8+ T cells in alopecia areata. Regarding treatment: oral pan-JAK inhibitor, 5-10 mg twice daily. Sampling of alopecia areata patients yielded lesional scalp punch biopsies as well as peripheral blood. Points from the study as a whole: For lesional scalp, especially alopecia totalis/universalis, clonality was higher than in normal scalp.

Extracted RNA was reverse transcribed into cDNA, the sequencing template. Libraries were prepared by immunoSEQ multiplex PCR; TCRdb keeps only in-frame clonotypes and omits some of them. There are about 210,000 clones in the sample; roughly two fifths occur only once, and roughly 2.6% lies in the top ten. Details on this clone: Its antigen is unidentified.

Germline-derived CDR1 and CDR2 are GTSNPN and SVGIG (reference sequence). Deletions cut 3 bases from V and 2 bases from J, with 20 bases between. This CDR3 contains 16 residues. The V and J genes are TRBV30 and TRBJ2-7; D possibly corresponds to TRBD2 (5 bases). The TCR comes from a human donor with alopecia areata. This sample comprised CD4+ T cells sorted from blood, obtained at approximately week 36, from a patient treated with tofacitinib. The CDR3 DNA sequence: TGTGCCTGGAGCACCCCCGTACCGACGGGGACCTACGAGCAGTACTTC. Amino acids: CAWSTPVPTGTYEQYF.